The entry that follows covers one T cell receptor beta chain sequence. The CDR3 length is 14 residues. The germline CDR1 and CDR2 sequences are SEHNR and FQNEAQ (reference sequence). The V end lost 1 base, the J end lost 8 bases, and 9 bases lay between the germline ends. The data derive from a study of blood T cell repertoires in COVID-19. Only in-frame clones appear in the TCRdb table, and some are missing; sequencing was by immunoSEQ multiplex PCR. The table records fewer than 100,000 clones, approximately 85% of them present only once. Sequenced: peripheral blood. The V call is TRBV7-9, the J call TRBJ1-6; D remains unclear. The sequence came from a man aged 50-59 years with COVID-19, enrolled during active disease. The CDR3 sequence: CASSLGHPDSPLHF. CDR3 bases: TGTGCCAGCAGCTTAGGACACCCGGATTCACCCCTCCACTTT.